These T cell receptor beta chains were read from a single sample in a study of blood T cell repertoires in COVID-19. Generated by immunoSEQ multiplex PCR, the TCRdb table keeps only in-frame clones and is missing some. Seen here are some 340,000 clones, roughly 80% observed once, and the top ten hold 5% to 6%. The specimen sequenced was PBMCs or T cells enriched from blood (not recorded which). These receptors were collected from a woman in her 50s who had recovered from COVID-19. CDR3s include the opening cysteine and the closing phenylalanine or tryptophan. D genes are given only for firm matches. Clone size is stated in some rows and not others, as once, few, many or a class when expanded.

clone_size	v_call	d_call	j_call	cdr3_nt	cdr3_aa
.	TRBV7-2	TRBD2	TRBJ2-1	TGTGCCAGCAGCCCCCTGGGCCTAGCGGGGGGTTACAATGAGCAGTTCTTC	CASSPLGLAGGYNEQFF
.	TRBV7-2	.	TRBJ1-2	TGTGCCAGCAGCTTAGGCCCGGTATCGATCTTTGGCTACACCTTC	CASSLGPVSIFGYTF
.	TRBV7-2	.	TRBJ1-2	TGTGCCAGCAGCCCGTCGGGGGGGAGCTATGGCTACACCTTC	CASSPSGGSYGYTF
.	TRBV3-1/TRBV3-2	.	TRBJ1-1	TGTGCCAGCAGCCGGTTGGCAGGGAACACTGAAGCTTTCTTT	CASSRLAGNTEAFF
once	TRBV5-1	TRBD1	TRBJ1-1	TGCGCCAGCAGCCCGAGACAGGGGGCAAACACTGAAGCTTTCTTT	CASSPRQGANTEAFF
few	TRBV5-6	TRBD1	TRBJ1-1	TGTGCCAGCAGTCCACCGGGACAGGGCCTGAACACTGAAGCTTTCTTT	CASSPPGQGLNTEAFF
.	TRBV7-2	.	TRBJ2-6	TGTGCCAGCAGCTTAGGTGGCGGGGCCAACGTCCTGACTTTC	CASSLGGGANVLTF
.	TRBV19	.	TRBJ2-3	TGTGCCAGTAGCACTCTTAGCACAGATACGCAGTATTTT	CASSTLSTDTQYF
.	TRBV2	TRBD1	TRBJ1-1	TGTGCCAGCAGCCTAGACAGGACAGGGCAATCTGAAGCTTTCTTT	CASSLDRTGQSEAFF
.	TRBV12-3/TRBV12-4	.	TRBJ2-2	TGTGCCAGCCGACGGCTAGCAACCGGGGAGCTGTTTTTT	CASRRLATGELFF
few	TRBV19	.	TRBJ1-3	TGTGCCACTTCGGCCGGGGTTTCTGGAAACACCATATATTTT	CATSAGVSGNTIYF
few	TRBV7-2	.	TRBJ1-6	TGTGCCAGCAGCTTAGACGGTCTTTCACCCCTCCACTTT	CASSLDGLSPLHF
.	TRBV7-7	.	TRBJ1-2	TGTGCTAGCAGCTTAGCATCACCCGGGGATTATGGCTACACCTTC	CASSLASPGDYGYTF
.	TRBV5-1	.	TRBJ2-5	TGCGCCAGCAGCTTGGGTTTGGATCCTAGGGAGACCCAGTACTTC	CASSLGLDPRETQYF
.	TRBV4-1	.	TRBJ1-3	TGCGCCAGCAGCCAAGATTTCGAGGGAGTCGGAAACACCATATATTTT	CASSQDFEGVGNTIYF
.	TRBV7-2	.	TRBJ2-5	TGTGCCAGCAGCCAAGGCCGCGGGGGCAGGGCTTTTGAGACCCAGTACTTC	CASSQGRGGRAFETQYF
.	TRBV7-8	TRBD2	TRBJ2-1	TGTGCCAGCAGCTTAGGTACTAGCGGGATAACTGAGCAGTTCTTC	CASSLGTSGITEQFF
.	TRBV4-1	.	TRBJ1-5	TGCGCCAGCAGCCAAGGCGTCAATCAGCCCCAGCATTTT	CASSQGVNQPQHF
.	TRBV18	TRBD2	TRBJ2-5	TGTGCCAGCTCACCACCGATGGGGAGGGCAGGACGTCAAGAGACCCAGTACTTC	CASSPPMGRAGRQETQYF
.	TRBV7-2	.	TRBJ1-1	TGTGCCAGCAGCTTCGGGGGGGGTACTGAAGCTTTCTTT	CASSFGGGTEAFF
.	TRBV7-8	TRBD1	TRBJ2-2	TGTGCCAGCAGCCGCATCCGCCGGGACAGGGTGATAACCGGGGAGCTGTTTTTT	CASSRIRRDRVITGELFF
.	TRBV5-4	TRBD1	TRBJ1-6	TGTGCCAGCAGTCGTGAAGGACAGGGCCCTGGTTCACCCCTCCACTTT	CASSREGQGPGSPLHF
.	TRBV20-1	.	TRBJ2-7	TGCAGTGCTAGACAGGGCTACGAGCAGTACTTC	CSARQGYEQYF
.	TRBV7-9	.	TRBJ1-1	TGTGCCAGCAGCCAATACAGGGATTTGAACACTGAAGCTTTCTTT	CASSQYRDLNTEAFF
.	TRBV11-2	.	TRBJ2-2	TGTGCCAGCAGCCTCTCCGGGACACCCACCGGGGAGCTGTTTTTT	CASSLSGTPTGELFF
.	TRBV9	TRBD1	TRBJ1-2	TGTGCCAGCAGCGTCTGGGGACAGACTCGTTCTGGCTACACCTTC	CASSVWGQTRSGYTF
.	TRBV4-2	.	TRBJ2-3	TGTGCCAGCAGCCATGCTACCACAGATACGCAGTATTTT	CASSHATTDTQYF
.	TRBV19	.	TRBJ1-1	TGTGCCAGTAGTATTCCGGGGAACACTGAAGCTTTCTTT	CASSIPGNTEAFF
.	TRBV9	.	TRBJ2-3	TGTGCCAGCAGCGAGACTAGTCTTGATACGCAGTATTTT	CASSETSLDTQYF
.	TRBV19	TRBD1	TRBJ1-1	TGTGCCAGTAGCGGCTCGCGCGGGACAGGGTCGGTAGCTTTCTTT	CASSGSRGTGSVAFF
.	TRBV19	TRBD2	TRBJ2-3	TGTGCCAGTAGTATGCTCCTGACTAGCGGGAGGGATACGCAGTATTTT	CASSMLLTSGRDTQYF
.	TRBV5-1	TRBD1	TRBJ1-2	TGCGCCAGCAGCGCCGAGACAGGGTCCTATACTGGCTACACCTTC	CASSAETGSYTGYTF
.	TRBV29-1	.	TRBJ1-2	TGCAGCGTTGAAGGCGGTGGGATCCCGGGGGACACCTTC	CSVEGGGIPGDTF
once	TRBV5-1	.	TRBJ2-3	TGCGCCAGCAGTACGGGACTCAGCACAGATACGCAGTATTTT	CASSTGLSTDTQYF
few	TRBV5-5	TRBD2	TRBJ2-1	TGTGCCAGCAGCTCCCGGGGGGGTGAGCAGTTCTTC	CASSSRGGEQFF
few	TRBV4-3	.	TRBJ1-6	TGCGCCAGCAGCCAAGATAACGGGGTAGGTTCACCCCTCCACTTT	CASSQDNGVGSPLHF
once	TRBV9	.	TRBJ1-1	TGTGCCAGCAGCCGTAGTCAGGGGACGGGGACTGAAGCTTTCTTT	CASSRSQGTGTEAFF
.	TRBV2	TRBD1	TRBJ1-4	TGTGCCAGCAGTGGGACAGGGAGCAGGGAAAAACTGTTTTTT	CASSGTGSREKLFF
.	TRBV10-3	.	TRBJ2-1	TGTGCCACCAGGCAAGTAGACGGAGTCAATGAGCAGTTCTTC	CATRQVDGVNEQFF
.	TRBV6-2/TRBV6-3	TRBD2	TRBJ2-3	TGTGCCAGCAGTACCGGACTAGCGGGTCGCACAGATACGCAGTATTTT	CASSTGLAGRTDTQYF
.	TRBV12-5	.	TRBJ2-2	TGTGCTAGTGGTTTGGTTCAGGGGCAAAACACCGGGGAGCTGTTTTTT	CASGLVQGQNTGELFF
.	TRBV7-9	.	TRBJ2-3	TGTGCCAGCAGCTTATCGGGTGTTTTAGCCGATACGCAGTATTTT	CASSLSGVLADTQYF
.	TRBV29-1	TRBD1	TRBJ2-7	TGCAGCGTTGTAATAGGGACAGGGGATCCCTACGAGCAGTACTTC	CSVVIGTGDPYEQYF
.	TRBV5-4	TRBD2	TRBJ2-1	TGTGCCAGCAGCTTGGGTGATTCCGGGGGGGCGTACAATGAGCAGTTCTTC	CASSLGDSGGAYNEQFF
once	TRBV18	TRBD1	TRBJ2-3	TGTGCCAGCTCAACCTCAGGGGGAGATACGCAGTATTTT	CASSTSGGDTQYF
.	TRBV6-5	.	TRBJ2-5	TGTGCCAGCAGTTTATTAGAGACCCAGTACTTC	CASSLLETQYF
.	TRBV7-9	TRBD2	TRBJ2-7	TGTGCCAGCAGCGCACTAGGGACCGTAGCGGGTCCCGAACGATACGAGCAGTACTTC	CASSALGTVAGPERYEQYF
.	TRBV5-4	.	TRBJ1-4	TGTGCCAGCAGCCGGGATACAGGGTTTGGTGAAAAACTGTTTTTT	CASSRDTGFGEKLFF
.	TRBV6-4	.	TRBJ1-1	TGTGCCAGCAGTGACGGTAGGGGGGGCTCAGAAGCTTTCTTT	CASSDGRGGSEAFF
.	TRBV30	TRBD1	TRBJ1-2	TGTGCCTGGAGTCCTGACAGGGGGCTTGGCTATGGCTACACCTTC	CAWSPDRGLGYGYTF
.	TRBV9	.	TRBJ1-1	TGTGCCAGCAGCGTAGATGGGGCCAGCACTGAAGCTTTCTTT	CASSVDGASTEAFF
.	TRBV29-1	.	TRBJ1-5	TGCAGCGTTGCGGACAGAAACAATCAGCCCCAGCATTTT	CSVADRNNQPQHF
.	TRBV7-2	.	TRBJ1-1	TGTGCCAGCAGCTCCCTATTGAATTCGGGGGCTTTCTTT	CASSSLLNSGAFF
.	TRBV4-3	.	TRBJ1-1	TGCGCCAGCAGCCTAGGGGACACTGAAGCTTTCTTT	CASSLGDTEAFF
.	TRBV2	.	TRBJ2-1	TGTGCCAGCAGTGAGACTAGTTCGGTCGATGAGCAGTTCTTC	CASSETSSVDEQFF
.	TRBV5-6	.	TRBJ1-5	TGTGCCAGCAGCTTCAGGGGCAGTAGCAATCAGCCCCAGCATTTT	CASSFRGSSNQPQHF
.	TRBV19	TRBD1	TRBJ2-6	TGTGCCAGTAGTATGGACAGGGCCCCAGGGGTCCTGACTTTC	CASSMDRAPGVLTF
.	TRBV19	.	TRBJ2-1	TGTGCCAGTAGTAGGGACAACACCTACAATGAGCAGTTCTTC	CASSRDNTYNEQFF
once	TRBV20-1	.	TRBJ1-2	TGCAGTGCACTCTCCGACTATGGCTACACCTTC	CSALSDYGYTF
.	TRBV27	.	TRBJ1-2	TGTGCCAGCAGTTTATTCCAGGGATCTGGCTACACCTTC	CASSLFQGSGYTF